The clone carrying this TCR beta chain is labeled as medium-sized. Antigen: not known. These data come from a study of neurological immune-mediated disorders. Time point here: technical triplicate 2. The V gene lost 0 bases and the J gene lost 8 bases, with 16 bases spanning the gap. The CDR3 runs to 15 residues. Germline V CDR1 and CDR2: DFQATT, SNEGSKA (reference sequence). cDNA synthesis was performed by 5'RACE with 10-nucleotide random UMIs. TCRdb used MiXCR to reprocess the 5' RACE reads, holding one entry per CDR3 protein. The sample yields fewer than 40,000 distinct CDR3 sequences, 13% seen once. Study observations and caveats: The most TCR clonal expansion was seen in HTLV-1-associated myelopathy, and the least was seen in multiple sclerosis, which fell below healthy controls.

V is TRBV20-1 and J is TRBJ1-4; tentatively, D is TRBD1 (5 bases). Source material: CD4+ T cells from blood. This receptor was identified in a female donor with HTLV-1-associated myelopathy (HAM/TSP). The CDR3 region is CSARDADQGGEKLFF. For the CDR3, the DNA is TGCAGTGCTAGAGATGCTGACCAGGGCGGCGAAAAACTGTTTTTT.